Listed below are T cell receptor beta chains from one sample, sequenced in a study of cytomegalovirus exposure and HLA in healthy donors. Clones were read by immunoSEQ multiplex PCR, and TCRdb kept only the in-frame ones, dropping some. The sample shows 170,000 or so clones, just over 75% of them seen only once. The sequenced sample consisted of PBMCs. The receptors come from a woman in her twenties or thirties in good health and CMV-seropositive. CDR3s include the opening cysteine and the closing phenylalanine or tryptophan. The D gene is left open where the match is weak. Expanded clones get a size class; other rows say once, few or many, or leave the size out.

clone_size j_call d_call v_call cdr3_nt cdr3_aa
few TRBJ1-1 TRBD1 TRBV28 TGTGCCAGCAGCCCTGTACAGGGGAAGTGGGACACTGAAGCTTTCTTT CASSPVQGKWDTEAFF
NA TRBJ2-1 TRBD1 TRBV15 TGTGCCACCACTACGGACAGGGGTCCCCCCACAGACTACAATGAGCAGTTCTTC CATTTDRGPPTDYNEQFF
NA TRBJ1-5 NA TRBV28 TGTGCCAGCAGGTCCGCGCAGGGCGGTCAGCCCCAGCATTTT CASRSAQGGQPQHF
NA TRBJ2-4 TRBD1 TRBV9 TGTGCCAGCAGCCCCGGACAGGGGGTGGCCAAAAACATTCAGTACTTC CASSPGQGVAKNIQYF
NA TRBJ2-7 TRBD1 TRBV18 TGTGCCAGCTCACCGAGGACAGGACTGCAAGCCTACGAGCAGTACTTC CASSPRTGLQAYEQYF
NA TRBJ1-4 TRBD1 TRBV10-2 TGCGCCAGCAGCGGACAGGGGGCTTGGGAAAAACTGTTTTTT CASSGQGAWEKLFF
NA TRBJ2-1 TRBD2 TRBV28 TGTGCCAGCAGTTCCCGGGGACTAGGCCCTCTCAATGAGCAGTTCTTC CASSSRGLGPLNEQFF
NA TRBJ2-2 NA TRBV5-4 TGTGCCAGTTCGGGACACCTGGAGGAGCTGTTTTTT CASSGHLEELFF
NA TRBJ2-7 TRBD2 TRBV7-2 TGTGCCAGCAGCACGCCGCCTAGCGGCTTCTCCTACGAGCAGTACTTC CASSTPPSGFSYEQYF
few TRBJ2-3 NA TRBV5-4 TGTGCCAGCAGCCCACTAAGCGGTAGCACAGATACGCAGTATTTT CASSPLSGSTDTQYF
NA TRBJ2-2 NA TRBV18 TGTGCCAGCTCACCAGGACTTAATACCGGGGAGCTGTTTTTT CASSPGLNTGELFF